These T cell receptor beta chains were read from a single sample in a study of human T cells and chemical hapten exposure. TCRdb independently ran MiXCR on the RACE reads; one entry per CDR3 protein. Among some 350,000 distinct CDR3 sequences listed, roughly 6% were seen once. Sequences were derived from whole blood, sampled in connection with sensitization to the hapten diphenylcyclopropenone (DPC). Receptor source: a young woman with alopecia areata. Some clones in this sample may be carry-over from other donors' samples. Both conserved end residues are trimmed from each CDR3.

v_gene: TRBV24-1
CDR3aa: ATSDRRAWNTGELF

v_gene: TRBV18
CDR3aa: ASSPQGHGSTEAF

v_gene: TRBV6-5
CDR3aa: ASSVELAENEQF

v_gene: TRBV28
CDR3aa: ASTHQLNSPLH

v_gene: TRBV6-1
CDR3aa: ASSATTGTGGADTQY

v_gene: TRBV7-4
CDR3aa: ASSLAASLYGYT

v_gene: TRBV4-3
CDR3aa: ASSQIATGTWTGELF

v_gene: TRBV20-1
CDR3aa: SATAGGPDTQY

v_gene: TRBV6-6
CDR3aa: ASGESSNSYEQY

v_gene: TRBV14
CDR3aa: ASSQGFGTEDGYT

v_gene: TRBV20-1
CDR3aa: SARSSGQRTDTQY

v_gene: TRBV7-2
CDR3aa: ASSDYGETQY

v_gene: TRBV28
CDR3aa: ATLRDSPYEQY

v_gene: TRBV20-1
CDR3aa: SARDPQAASDTQY

v_gene: TRBV18
CDR3aa: ASSPDRARADTQY

v_gene: TRBV10-3
CDR3aa: AISESPDNEQF

v_gene: TRBV25-1
CDR3aa: ASSGPGQANEKLF

v_gene: TRBV27
CDR3aa: ASSLSGGLPNEKLF

v_gene: TRBV29-1
CDR3aa: SVEGRTGGETQY

v_gene: TRBV5-1
CDR3aa: ASRLAGGRQETQY

v_gene: TRBV6-1
CDR3aa: ASSESFTLGNYGYT

v_gene: TRBV12-3/TRBV12-4
CDR3aa: ASSFGGAVSNSPLH

v_gene: TRBV3-1
CDR3aa: ASSLLLAGDLSNTGELF

v_gene: TRBV6-6
CDR3aa: ASSYSGTGGAVNEKLF

v_gene: TRBV5-1
CDR3aa: ASSFSPPGYT

v_gene: TRBV11-2
CDR3aa: ASSLNGGYTEAF

v_gene: TRBV7-6
CDR3aa: ASSLNFRAGNTEAF

v_gene: TRBV12-3/TRBV12-4
CDR3aa: ASSSSYQPQH

v_gene: TRBV20-1
CDR3aa: SASGSSNYGYT

v_gene: TRBV7-2
CDR3aa: ASSSGTSGGPY

v_gene: TRBV4-2
CDR3aa: ASSQVGRRDEKLF

v_gene: TRBV6-5
CDR3aa: ASRPGRFGSPLH

v_gene: TRBV21-1
CDR3aa: ASLDRFRDTQY

v_gene: TRBV7-2
CDR3aa: ASSLAQVSSYNEQF

v_gene: TRBV9
CDR3aa: ASSKLAGYEQF

v_gene: TRBV6-5
CDR3aa: ASSYAGRLQAF

v_gene: TRBV6-6
CDR3aa: ASSWGGSKTEAF

v_gene: TRBV6-2/TRBV6-3
CDR3aa: ASSYSSGGPSEQY

v_gene: TRBV25-1
CDR3aa: ASSITTDGGGAEAF

v_gene: TRBV12-3/TRBV12-4
CDR3aa: ASSLSRHNSNQPQH

v_gene: TRBV11-2
CDR3aa: ASGAGLNNEQF

v_gene: TRBV18
CDR3aa: ASSPPGLYSGANVLT

v_gene: TRBV29-1
CDR3aa: SVGQGYGYT

v_gene: TRBV4-3
CDR3aa: ASSQGVGGAQDTQY

v_gene: TRBV4-3
CDR3aa: ASSQVWDRRTNEQF

v_gene: TRBV2
CDR3aa: ASSEATVLGKLF

v_gene: TRBV28
CDR3aa: ASSLSGHEQY

v_gene: TRBV6-2/TRBV6-3
CDR3aa: ASSPTGVQETQY

v_gene: TRBV12-3/TRBV12-4
CDR3aa: ASSHDSNSNQPQH

v_gene: TRBV14
CDR3aa: ASSQGVDYGYT

v_gene: TRBV7-9
CDR3aa: ASSLGAGLAGLYNEQF

v_gene: TRBV2
CDR3aa: ASSVTGPLYGYT

v_gene: TRBV7-8
CDR3aa: ASSLVPGPASNQPQH

v_gene: TRBV9
CDR3aa: ASSPPPGTSTDTQY

v_gene: TRBV28
CDR3aa: ASSLTAGTGRRSNQPQH

v_gene: TRBV5-1
CDR3aa: ASSGGTQTNEKLF

v_gene: TRBV6-2/TRBV6-3
CDR3aa: ASSYPSGGAIDTQY